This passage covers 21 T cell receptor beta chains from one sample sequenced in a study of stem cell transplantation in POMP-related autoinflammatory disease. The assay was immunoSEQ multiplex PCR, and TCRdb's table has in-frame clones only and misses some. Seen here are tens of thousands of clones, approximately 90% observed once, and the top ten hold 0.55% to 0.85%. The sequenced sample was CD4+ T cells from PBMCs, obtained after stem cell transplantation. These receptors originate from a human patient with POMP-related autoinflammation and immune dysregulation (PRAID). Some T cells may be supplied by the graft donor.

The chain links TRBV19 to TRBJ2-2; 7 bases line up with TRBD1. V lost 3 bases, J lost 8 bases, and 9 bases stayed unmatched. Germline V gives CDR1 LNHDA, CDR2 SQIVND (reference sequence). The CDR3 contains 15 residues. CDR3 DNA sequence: TGTGCCAGTAGTATGCGGACAGGAAGGGCAGGGGAGCTGTTTTTT. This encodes CASSMRTGRAGELFF.

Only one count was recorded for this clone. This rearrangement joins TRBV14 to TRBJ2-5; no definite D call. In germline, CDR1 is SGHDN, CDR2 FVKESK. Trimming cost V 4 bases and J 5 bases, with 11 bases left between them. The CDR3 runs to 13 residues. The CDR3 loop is CASSRRVLETQYF. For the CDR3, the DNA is TGTGCCAGCAGCCGCCGGGTGCTGGAGACCCAGTACTTC.

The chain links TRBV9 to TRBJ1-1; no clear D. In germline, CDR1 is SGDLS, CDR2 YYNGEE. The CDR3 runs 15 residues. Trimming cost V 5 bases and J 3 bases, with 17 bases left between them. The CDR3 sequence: CASRADGRVHTEAFF. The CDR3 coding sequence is TGTGCCAGCAGAGCCGACGGGCGGGTGCACACTGAAGCTTTCTTT.

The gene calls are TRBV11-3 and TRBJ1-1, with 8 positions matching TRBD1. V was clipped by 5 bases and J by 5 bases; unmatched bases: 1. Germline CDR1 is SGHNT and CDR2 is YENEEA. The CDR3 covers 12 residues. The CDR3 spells CASSNRGTEAFF. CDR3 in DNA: TGTGCCAGCAGCAACAGGGGGACTGAAGCTTTCTTT.

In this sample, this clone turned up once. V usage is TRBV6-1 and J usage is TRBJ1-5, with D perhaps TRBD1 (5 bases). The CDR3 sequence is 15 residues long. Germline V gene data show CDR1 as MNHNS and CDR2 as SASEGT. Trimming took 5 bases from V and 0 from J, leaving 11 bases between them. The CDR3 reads CASSTGLISNQPQHF. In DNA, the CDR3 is TGTGCCAGCAGTACGGGACTGATTAGCAATCAGCCCCAGCATTTT.

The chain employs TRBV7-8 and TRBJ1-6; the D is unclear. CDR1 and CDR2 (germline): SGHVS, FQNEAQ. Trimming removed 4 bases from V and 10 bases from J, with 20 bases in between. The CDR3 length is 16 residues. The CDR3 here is CASSSPRGGRHSPLHF. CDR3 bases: TGTGCCAGCAGCTCCCCCCGGGGAGGGCGTCACTCACCCCTCCACTTT.

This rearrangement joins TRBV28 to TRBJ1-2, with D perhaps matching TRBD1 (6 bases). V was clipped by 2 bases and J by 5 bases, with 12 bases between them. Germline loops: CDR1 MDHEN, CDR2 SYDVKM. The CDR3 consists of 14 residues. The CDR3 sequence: CASSLGRGKYGYTF. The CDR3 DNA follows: TGTGCCAGCAGTTTAGGCAGGGGAAAGTATGGCTACACCTTC.

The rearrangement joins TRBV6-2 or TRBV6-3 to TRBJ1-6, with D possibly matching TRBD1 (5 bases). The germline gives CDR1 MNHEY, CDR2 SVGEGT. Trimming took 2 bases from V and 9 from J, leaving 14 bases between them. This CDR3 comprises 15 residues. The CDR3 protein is CASSYGRRGGSPLHF. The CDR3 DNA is TGTGCCAGCAGTTACGGACGTCGCGGGGGTTCACCCCTCCACTTT.

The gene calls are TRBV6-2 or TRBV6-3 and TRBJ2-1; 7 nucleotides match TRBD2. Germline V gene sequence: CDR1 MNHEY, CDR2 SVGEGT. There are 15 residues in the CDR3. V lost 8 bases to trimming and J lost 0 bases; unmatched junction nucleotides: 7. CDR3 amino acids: CASRRAGSSYNEQFF. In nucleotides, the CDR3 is TGTGCCAGCCGCCGAGCGGGGAGCTCCTACAATGAGCAGTTCTTC.

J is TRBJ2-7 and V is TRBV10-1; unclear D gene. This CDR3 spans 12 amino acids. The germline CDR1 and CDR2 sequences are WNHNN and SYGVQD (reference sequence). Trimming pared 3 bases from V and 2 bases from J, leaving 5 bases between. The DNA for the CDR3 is TGCGCCAGCAGTGACCATACCTACGAGCAGTACTTC. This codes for CASSDHTYEQYF.

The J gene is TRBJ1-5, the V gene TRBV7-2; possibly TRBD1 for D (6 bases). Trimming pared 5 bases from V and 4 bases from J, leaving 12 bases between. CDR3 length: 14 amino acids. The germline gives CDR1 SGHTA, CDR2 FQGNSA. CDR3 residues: CASSPGQGNQPQHF. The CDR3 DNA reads TGTGCCAGCAGCCCGGGTCAGGGGAATCAGCCCCAGCATTTT.

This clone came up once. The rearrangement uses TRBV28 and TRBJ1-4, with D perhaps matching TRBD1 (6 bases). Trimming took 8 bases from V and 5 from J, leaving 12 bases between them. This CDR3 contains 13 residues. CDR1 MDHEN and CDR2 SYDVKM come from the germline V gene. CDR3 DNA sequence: TGTGCCAGCCAGACAGGCATCAATGAAAAACTGTTTTTT. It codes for CASQTGINEKLFF.

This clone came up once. CDR3 nucleotides: TGTGCCAGCAGCTTAGTTTTGGCTAGCGGGCAGTACACCGGGGAGCTGTTTTTT. It translates to CASSLVLASGQYTGELFF. This chain joins TRBV7-6 and TRBJ2-2; 8 bases fit TRBD2. The junction had 10 bases not matched to a gene; V was cut back by 1 base and J by 3 bases. The CDR3 runs 18 residues. The germline V gene has CDR1 SGHVS and CDR2 FNYEAQ.

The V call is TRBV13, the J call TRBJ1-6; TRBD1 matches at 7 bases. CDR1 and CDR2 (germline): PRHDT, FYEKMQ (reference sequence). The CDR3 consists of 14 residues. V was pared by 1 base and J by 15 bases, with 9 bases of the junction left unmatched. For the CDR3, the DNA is TGTGCCAGCAGCTTAGCGACAGGGCCTTCGCACCTCCACTTT. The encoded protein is CASSLATGPSHLHF.

CDR3 residues: CASSLGSRKETQYF. In nucleotides, the CDR3 is TGCGCCAGCAGCTTGGGGTCGAGGAAAGAGACCCAGTACTTC. This chain links TRBV5-1 with TRBJ2-5; D gene ambiguous. The CDR3 contains 14 residues. Trimming took off 0 bases at V and 3 bases at J, with 9 bases between the two ends. The germline CDR1 and CDR2 sequences are SGHRS and YFSETQ.

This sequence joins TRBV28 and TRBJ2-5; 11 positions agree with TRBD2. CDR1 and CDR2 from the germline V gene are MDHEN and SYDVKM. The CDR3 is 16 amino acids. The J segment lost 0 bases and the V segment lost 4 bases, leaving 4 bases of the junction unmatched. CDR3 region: CASSSPGLADQETQYF. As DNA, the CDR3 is TGTGCCAGCAGTTCGCCGGGACTAGCGGACCAAGAGACCCAGTACTTC.

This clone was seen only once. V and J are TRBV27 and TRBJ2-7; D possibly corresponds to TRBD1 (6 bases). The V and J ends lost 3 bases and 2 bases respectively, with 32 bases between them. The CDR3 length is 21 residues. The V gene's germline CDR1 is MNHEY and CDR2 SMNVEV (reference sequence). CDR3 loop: CASSFPGQKQGRRLRAYEQYV. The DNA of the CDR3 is TGTGCCAGCAGTTTCCCCGGACAGAAACAGGGAAGGAGATTACGAGCCTACGAGCAGTACGTC.

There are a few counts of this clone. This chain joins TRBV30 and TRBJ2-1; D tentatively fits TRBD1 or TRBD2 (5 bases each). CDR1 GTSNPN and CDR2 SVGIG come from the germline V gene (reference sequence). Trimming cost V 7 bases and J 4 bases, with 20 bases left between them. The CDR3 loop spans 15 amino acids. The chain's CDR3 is CASFPGLDGYNEQFF. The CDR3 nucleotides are TGTGCCTCATTCCCGGGGCTAGACGGTTACAATGAGCAGTTCTTC.

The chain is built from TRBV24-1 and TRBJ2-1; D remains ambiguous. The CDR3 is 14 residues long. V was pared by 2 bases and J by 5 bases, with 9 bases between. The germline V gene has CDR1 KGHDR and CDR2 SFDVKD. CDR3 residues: CATSDSWSDNEQFF. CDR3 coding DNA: TGTGCCACCAGTGATTCGTGGTCAGACAATGAGCAGTTCTTC.

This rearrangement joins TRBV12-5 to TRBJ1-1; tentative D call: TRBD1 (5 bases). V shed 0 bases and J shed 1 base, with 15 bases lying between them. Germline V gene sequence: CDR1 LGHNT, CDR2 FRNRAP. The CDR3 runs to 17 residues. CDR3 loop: CASGLVPLRGRNTEAFF. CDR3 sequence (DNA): TGTGCTAGTGGTTTGGTGCCGCTCCGGGGCAGGAACACTGAAGCTTTCTTT.

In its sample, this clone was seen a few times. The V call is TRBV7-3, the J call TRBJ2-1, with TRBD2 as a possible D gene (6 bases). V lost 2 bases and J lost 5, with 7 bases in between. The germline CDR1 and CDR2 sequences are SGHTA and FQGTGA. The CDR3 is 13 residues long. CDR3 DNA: TGTGCCAGCAGCTTAGCGGGAAACAATGAGCAGTTCTTC. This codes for CASSLAGNNEQFF.